Listed below are T cell receptor beta chains from one sample, sequenced in a study of CD8 T cells in ankylosing spondylitis. TCRdb fed the 5' RACE reads into MiXCR, producing one record per CDR3 protein. The repertoire holds 500,000 or so distinct CDR3 sequences, with about 5.2% as singletons. Sequenced: blood, either unsorted or a sorted T cell fraction (not recorded which). The receptors derive from a male donor with ankylosing spondylitis. The CDR3 runs from the conserved cysteine through the conserved F or W. The D gene is left open where the match is weak. The size entry is marked missing in some rows and otherwise reads once, few, many or a size class.

-,TRBJ2-7,TRBV5-1,-,TGCGCCAGCAGCTTGAAGGTAGGGTTTAGCTCCTACGAGCAGTACTTC,CASSLKVGFSSYEQYF
many,TRBJ2-1,TRBV7-9,-,TGTGCCAGCAGCGTCGGACTAAGCGTGCAGTTCTTC,CASSVGLSVQFF
-,TRBJ1-5,TRBV18,-,TGTGCCAGCTCGGACTGGGGCGCGAATCAGCCCCAGCATTTT,CASSDWGANQPQHF
many,TRBJ2-3,TRBV6-2/TRBV6-3,TRBD2,TGTGCCAGCAGTCCCTACCCGCAGCGGGGTATCCCAGATACGCAGTATTTT,CASSPYPQRGIPDTQYF
-,TRBJ2-7,TRBV5-4,TRBD1,TGTGCCATCAGCACGGGACAGCTCTACGAGCAGTACTTC,CAISTGQLYEQYF
many,TRBJ2-3,TRBV10-3,TRBD2,TGTGCCATCAGTGGTCAGCGGGACCGCACAGATACGCAGTATTTT,CAISGQRDRTDTQYF
many,TRBJ1-1,TRBV9,TRBD1,TGTGCCAGCAGCGGACGAGGACAGGAGGGAGCTTTCTTT,CASSGRGQEGAFF
many,TRBJ2-2,TRBV5-1,-,TGCGCCAGCAGCTTCGCGGACACCGGGGAGCTGTTTTTT,CASSFADTGELFF
many,TRBJ2-5,TRBV5-1,-,TGCGCCAGCAGCTATCAGGGAGACGGGGAGACCCAGTACTTC,CASSYQGDGETQYF
many,TRBJ2-2,TRBV7-8,-,TGTGCCGGGGGCAACAGGAGGGGGTCCGGGGAGCTGTTTTTT,CAGGNRRGSGELFF
many,TRBJ1-2,TRBV5-1,TRBD1,TGCGCCAGCAGGCTCGGACAGGGGAACTATGGCTACACCTTC,CASRLGQGNYGYTF
many,TRBJ1-2,TRBV4-2,TRBD1,TGTGCCAGCAGGTTTGGACAGGGGGATGGCTACACCTTC,CASRFGQGDGYTF
many,TRBJ2-1,TRBV7-3,-,TGTGCCAGCAGCTTAATGGCAGGGAGCTCCTACAATGAGCAGTTCTTC,CASSLMAGSSYNEQFF
-,TRBJ2-7,TRBV27,-,TGTGCCAGCAGTTTTCAACAGGGCCTAGCCGTCAACTACGAGCAGTACTTC,CASSFQQGLAVNYEQYF
many,TRBJ1-6,TRBV6-5,-,TGTGCCAGCAGTTACAACGGGGATTCACCCCTCCACTTT,CASSYNGDSPLHF
-,TRBJ2-2,TRBV5-1,TRBD2,TGCGCCAGCAGCCCGACTAGCGGATACACCGGGGAGCTGTTTTTT,CASSPTSGYTGELFF
-,TRBJ2-3,TRBV28,-,TGTGCCAGCCGGGGGGCGGGCACAGATACGCAGTATTTT,CASRGAGTDTQYF
many,TRBJ2-3,TRBV7-2,-,TGTGCCAGCAGCCCCCCACTGGACCGACGCACAGATACGCAGTATTTT,CASSPPLDRRTDTQYF
few,TRBJ2-2,TRBV7-3,TRBD1,TGTGCCAGCAGCCCAACAGGGGCCGGGGCCGGGGAGCTGTTTTTT,CASSPTGAGAGELFF
many,TRBJ2-5,TRBV20-1,-,TGCAGTGCTAGTAGGCGGCAGCAAGAGACCCAGTACTTC,CSASRRQQETQYF
many,TRBJ1-2,TRBV10-3,TRBD1,TGTGCCATCAGTCCGAGGGGGGACAGTAGAGCCTATGGCTACACCTTC,CAISPRGDSRAYGYTF
many,TRBJ1-6,TRBV28,-,TGTGCCAGCAGGACCCCGTATAATTCACCCCTCCACTTT,CASRTPYNSPLHF
many,TRBJ2-7,TRBV6-2/TRBV6-3,-,TGTGCCAGCAGTCAAGGCCAGTGGTGGGTCTACGAGCAGTACTTC,CASSQGQWWVYEQYF
many,TRBJ2-5,TRBV6-1,-,TGTGCCAGCAGTGAAGCGACGCACTATCAAGAGACCCAGTACTTC,CASSEATHYQETQYF
many,TRBJ1-6,TRBV12-3/TRBV12-4,-,TGTGCCAGCAGCCCCAGAGGCGCTCTATTCTATAATTCACCCCTCCACTTT,CASSPRGALFYNSPLHF
many,TRBJ1-2,TRBV20-1,-,TGCAGCGACAGTTCTAACTATGGCTACACCTTC,CSDSSNYGYTF
many,TRBJ2-7,TRBV29-1,-,TGCAGCGTTGTCTTGGGTAAAGACTACGAGCAGTACTTC,CSVVLGKDYEQYF
many,TRBJ2-1,TRBV5-1,-,TGCGCCAGCAGGCCCCAGAGGACTTACAATGAGCAGTTCTTC,CASRPQRTYNEQFF
many,TRBJ1-1,TRBV27,TRBD1,TGTGCCAGCAGTCCCCGGGCACAGGGGGTCACTGAAGCTTTCTTT,CASSPRAQGVTEAFF
many,TRBJ2-1,TRBV7-9,-,TGTGCCAGCAGCTTCAGAGGGGAGTCCTACAATGAGCAGTTCTTC,CASSFRGESYNEQFF
many,TRBJ1-1,TRBV5-1,-,TGCGCCAGCAGCTCGCCGACAAAGGAAATCATGAACACTGAAGCTTTCTTT,CASSSPTKEIMNTEAFF